This T cell receptor beta chain was identified during a study of Ad26.COV2.S vaccination and SARS-CoV-2 variants. Treatment given: around 19 received Ad26.COV2.S at low or high dose, single or two shots; 5 received placebo; per-sample allocation not given. Sample collection was performed on day 63 after the first vaccine or placebo injection. A Boston adult aged 18-55 years was the donor. Profiling relied on immunoSEQ multiplex PCR, and the TCRdb table lists in-frame clones only, not all of them. Among 350,000 to 600,000 clones listed, 80% to 90% were seen once. As regards this clone: What it binds is unknown.

Germline lookup yields CDR1 SNHLY and CDR2 FYNNEI. After removal of 6 bases from V and 8 bases from J, the junction contained 12 bases not matched to a gene. The CDR3 extends over 15 amino acids. Notes on the study in general: Substantial breadth in spike-specific CD8+ and CD4+ T cell responses was reportedly seen after vaccination.

This TCR was sampled from a person aged 18 to 65 who received the Ad26.COV2.S COVID-19 vaccine or a placebo. The sequencing used peripheral blood, collected in a trial of Ad26.COV2.S vaccine versus placebo. The genes are TRBV2 and TRBJ1-2; 10 bases align to TRBD1. The chain's CDR3 is CASRETSGQGMGYTF. For the CDR3, the DNA is TGTGCCAGCAGGGAGACCTCGGGACAGGGGATGGGCTACACCTTC.